The 18 T cell receptor beta chains given below trace back to one sample, sequenced in a study of blood T cell repertoires in COVID-19. Assay: immunoSEQ multiplex PCR; the TCRdb copy retains only in-frame clones and omits some. The sample holds over 45,000 clones, 84% seen once. Sequenced material: peripheral blood. The source of these receptors is a man between 65 and 85 years old with active COVID-19.

J is TRBJ2-1 and V is TRBV6-5; tentative D call: TRBD1 (5 bases). With 7 bases removed from V and 6 bases from J, the gap between germline ends came to 16 bases. Germline-derived CDR1 and CDR2 are MNHEY and SVGAGI. CDR3 length: 14 amino acids. This CDR3 is CASTESQGRNEQFF. The DNA for the CDR3 is TGTGCCAGCACCGAAAGTCAGGGTCGCAATGAGCAGTTCTTC.

In its sample, this clone was seen a few times. The genes are TRBV12-3 or TRBV12-4 and TRBJ1-2; D uncertain. Trimming left V 6 bases short and J 8 bases short, with 13 bases between. The CDR3 totals 12 residues. CDR3 loop: CASRDSGGGYTF. CDR3 sequence (DNA): TGTGCCAGCAGGGACTCCGGCGGCGGCTACACCTTC.

The chain is built from TRBV9 and TRBJ2-3, with D perhaps TRBD2 (6 bases). The CDR3 sequence is 14 residues long. Germline CDR1 is SGDLS and CDR2 is YYNGEE. Trimming left V 10 bases short and J 8 bases short, with 23 bases between. The CDR3 reads CAQPWEWGGGTQYF. The CDR3 DNA sequence: TGTGCCCAGCCGTGGGAGTGGGGAGGAGGTACGCAGTATTTT.

J is TRBJ2-5 and V is TRBV27, with D perhaps TRBD2 (5 bases). Germline V gene data show CDR1 as MNHEY and CDR2 as SMNVEV (reference sequence). The CDR3 is 13 residues long. Deletions cut 4 bases from V and 3 bases from J, with 9 bases between. In DNA, the CDR3 is TGTGCCAGCAGTTCCGACTACGAAGAGACCCAGTACTTC. It translates to CASSSDYEETQYF.

The chain joins TRBV14 to TRBJ2-6; 7 positions match TRBD1. The germline V gene encodes CDR1 SGHDN and CDR2 FVKESK. J lost 2 bases, V lost 4 bases, and 8 bases had no gene match. The CDR3 totals 17 residues. The CDR3 sequence: CASSPLGQLTGANVLTF. CDR3 sequence (DNA): TGTGCCAGCAGCCCCCTGGGACAGCTAACTGGGGCCAACGTCCTGACTTTC.

The chain carries TRBV5-8 and TRBJ1-1, with TRBD1 as a possible D gene (5 bases). The length of the CDR3 is 13 residues. Germline CDR1 reads SGHTS; CDR2 reads YDEGEE. V was cut by 4 bases and J by 3 bases, with 10 bases left in between. As DNA, the CDR3 is TGTGCCAGCAGCCCCTTCAGGGACACTGAAGCTTTCTTT. Protein sequence: CASSPFRDTEAFF.

In this sample, this clone turned up once. This chain links TRBV20-1 with TRBJ2-7; D remains unclear. Trimming removed 4 bases from V and 5 bases from J, with 9 bases in between. The CDR3 is 11 amino acids. Germline V gives CDR1 DFQATT, CDR2 SNEGSKA (reference sequence). The CDR3 spells CSATVLDEQYF. The CDR3 nucleotides read TGCAGTGCTACTGTTCTTGACGAGCAGTACTTC.

V and J are TRBV19 and TRBJ1-2; 10 bases fit TRBD1. The ends lost 3 bases at V and 2 bases at J; junction bases unmatched: 3. The germline gives CDR1 LNHDA, CDR2 SQIVND (reference sequence). The CDR3 has 15 residues. The CDR3 protein is CASSIRTGGNYGYTF. The DNA for the CDR3 is TGTGCCAGTAGTATTCGGACAGGGGGGAACTATGGCTACACCTTC. Supplemented by reference TRBV19 and TRBJ1-2, the full variable domain reads DGGITQSPKYLFRKEGQNVTLSCEQNLNHDAMYWYRQDPGQGLRLIYYSQIVNDFQKGDIAEGYSVSREKKESFPLTVTSAQKNPTAFYLCASSIRTGGNYGYTFGSGTRLTVV.

This clone was detected once. The chain recombines TRBV7-9 with TRBJ2-2; 10 bases map to TRBD2. The CDR3 contains 18 residues. Germline trimming cut 6 bases from V and 5 bases from J; bases unmatched to any gene: 15. CDR1 is SEHNR and CDR2 is FQNEAQ in the germline V gene (reference sequence). CDR3 sequence (DNA): TGTGCCAGCAGTCCAACCACCAGCGGGAGGGCGGGTACCGGGGAGCTGTTTTTT. The encoded protein is CASSPTTSGRAGTGELFF.

The chain links TRBV28 to TRBJ1-1; D unresolved. Trimming took off 2 bases at V and 3 bases at J, with 4 bases between the two ends. Germline V gene sequence: CDR1 MDHEN, CDR2 SYDVKM. This CDR3 has 12 amino acids. The CDR3 sequence is CASSLLHTEAFF. CDR3 bases: TGTGCCAGCAGTTTACTTCACACTGAAGCTTTCTTT.

The chain combines TRBV7-6 with TRBJ2-5; the match to TRBD2 covers 8 bases. Germline-derived CDR1 and CDR2 are SGHVS and FNYEAQ. Trimming took 2 bases from V and 5 from J; bases not matched to a gene: 13. The CDR3 is made up of 17 amino acids. This chain's CDR3 is CASSLRLAGSTQETQYF. The CDR3 DNA sequence: TGTGCCAGCAGCTTACGCCTAGCGGGCTCCACCCAGGAGACCCAGTACTTC. Full variable domain (outside the CDR3, taken from reference TRBV7-6 and TRBJ2-5): GAGVSQSPRYKVTKRGQDVALRCDPISGHVSLYWYRQALGQGPEFLTYFNYEAQQDKSGLPNDRFSAERPEGSISTLTIQRTEQRDSAMYRCASSLRLAGSTQETQYFGPGTRLLVL.

The chain recombines TRBV15 with TRBJ2-1; the match to TRBD2 covers 8 bases. V lost 1 base to trimming and J lost 4 bases; unmatched junction nucleotides: 3. This CDR3 has 15 amino acids. Germline values: CDR1 LNHNV, CDR2 YYDKDF (reference sequence). Written as DNA, the CDR3 is TGTGCCACCAGCAGAGGCCGGGAGGGATACAATGAGCAGTTCTTC. This sequence encodes CATSRGREGYNEQFF.

This chain uses TRBV7-9 with TRBJ2-5; unclear D gene. Trimming took 0 bases from V and 4 from J, leaving 6 bases between them. Germline CDR1 is SEHNR and CDR2 is FQNEAQ (reference sequence). The CDR3 spans 13 residues. CDR3 DNA sequence: TGTGCCAGCAGCTTAGCCGGAGCAGAGACCCAGTACTTC. Its translation is CASSLAGAETQYF. Based on the CDR3 plus reference TRBV7-9 and TRBJ2-5, the full variable domain is DTGVSQNPRHKITKRGQNVTFRCDPISEHNRLYWYRQTLGQGPEFLTYFQNEAQLEKSRLLSDRFSAERPKGSFSTLEIQRTEQGDSAMYLCASSLAGAETQYFGPGTRLLVL.

V usage is TRBV5-4 and J usage is TRBJ1-6, with D possibly TRBD1 on 6 matching bases. Trimming removed 5 bases from V and 6 bases from J, with 15 bases in between. Per germline, CDR1 SGHNT and CDR2 YYREEE (reference sequence). CDR3 length equals 15 residues. The DNA for the CDR3 is TGTGCCAGCAGTTCGGACAGAAAGACTAATTCACCCCTCCACTTT. Its protein is CASSSDRKTNSPLHF.

This rearrangement joins TRBV4-2 to TRBJ2-1, with 7 nucleotides matching TRBD2. Germline CDR1 LGHNA, CDR2 YNFKEQ. CDR3 size: 16 residues. V lost 0 bases to trimming and J lost 9 bases; unmatched junction nucleotides: 11. CDR3 DNA: TGTGCCAGCAGCCAAGATAGCTTCGGCGGGAGATTTGAGCAGTTCTTC. The encoded protein is CASSQDSFGGRFEQFF.

The V call is TRBV29-1, the J call TRBJ2-1; weak D call: TRBD2 (6 bases). The CDR3 is made up of 14 amino acids. The germline CDR1 and CDR2 sequences are SQVTM and ANQGSEA. V was shortened by 7 bases and J by 5 bases, with 18 bases between the two germline ends. CDR3 sequence: CSGLAGTRNNEQFF. CDR3 sequence (DNA): TGCAGCGGATTAGCCGGGACTCGGAACAATGAGCAGTTCTTC.

V gene TRBV5-4 combines with J gene TRBJ2-7; TRBD1 matches at 8 bases. The CDR3 consists of 16 residues. Germline V gives CDR1 SGHNT, CDR2 YYREEE (reference sequence). J gave up 0 bases and V 0 bases, and 5 bases lay outside the gene matches. The CDR3 protein is CASSLDGQGLSYEQYF. CDR3 nucleotide sequence: TGTGCCAGCAGCTTGGATGGACAGGGCCTCTCCTACGAGCAGTACTTC.

The chain couples TRBV7-3 to TRBJ2-1; 11 bases are shared with TRBD2. Germline values: CDR1 SGHTA, CDR2 FQGTGA. This CDR3 is built from 21 residues. V shed 4 bases, J shed 0 bases, and the junction held 17 bases outside the gene matches. The CDR3 sequence is CASSSPTGTSGFRSSYNEQFF. In DNA, the CDR3 is TGTGCCAGCAGCTCCCCTACCGGGACTAGCGGTTTTCGAAGCTCCTACAATGAGCAGTTCTTC.